The clone carrying this TCR beta chain appeared many times. Its antigen is undetermined. TCRdb reprocessed the 5' RACE reads with MiXCR, giving one entry per CDR3 protein. Counted here are 40,000 to 65,000 distinct CDR3 sequences, 24% occurring once; the ten biggest clones make up 2.5% to 4%. General observations from the study: In terms of TCR gene usage, tumor memory CD4+ T cells clustered together with blood and lymph node memory CD4+ cells, as well as with lymph node naive CD4+ cells.

Trimming took 4 bases from V and 3 from J, leaving 10 bases between them. Germline CDR1 reads SGHRS; CDR2 reads YFSETQ. The CDR3 runs to 13 residues. The receptor comes from a female donor with breast cancer. The chain couples TRBV5-1 to TRBJ1-2; the D gene is possibly TRBD1 (5 bases). The source material was tumor-infiltrating naive CD4+ T cells sorted from the breast tumor. The subset is: naive CD4+ T cells, CD4+CD45RA+CD25-. Here the CDR3 reads CASSHDSHYGYTF. The DNA for the CDR3 is TGCGCCAGCAGCCACGACAGTCACTATGGCTACACCTTC.